This T cell receptor beta chain was obtained from a study of blood T cells in healthy people across ages. As for the study in general: Using template switching, researchers captured about one barcoded beta molecule for each two T cells.

This clonotype has just a few counts. Its antigen is unidentified. Germline CDR1 DFQATT, CDR2 SNEGSKA (reference sequence). The germline V and J ends were trimmed by 4 bases and 0 bases, with 13 bases remaining between them. The CDR3 spans 14 residues. The authors ran a second PCR of about 7 to 11 cycles using a sample-barcoded 5' primer and a J-beta primer mix. TCRdb reanalysed the 5' RACE reads using MiXCR and keeps one entry per CDR3 protein. The sample yields more than 1,400,000 distinct CDR3 sequences, around 39% seen once. General study points: Unsorted PBMCs blocked a conclusive comparison of naive and antigen-experienced cells. Higher diversity and more naive CD4+ cells were features of long-lived donors, compared to aged donors.

Sequences were obtained from blood. The sequence was collected from a woman aged 18-29 years in good health. The chain joins TRBV20-1 to TRBJ2-7; unclear D gene. Here the CDR3 DNA reads TGCAGTGCTATAGCCGCGCTTAGCTCCTACGAGCAGTACTTC. Residues: CSAIAALSSYEQYF.